This entry lists 5 T cell receptor beta chains sequenced from one sample in a study of blood T cells in healthy people across ages. A second PCR of about 6 to 12 cycles used a sample-barcoded 5' primer and a J-beta primer mix. Via MiXCR, TCRdb re-called the 5' RACE reads, giving one row per CDR3 protein. This table has 750,000 to 850,000 distinct CDR3 sequences, just under 25% appearing once. This sample was shared with a second study, whose subject was T cells of mothers and their children.

Sequencing used blood. The source of these receptors is a boy aged 5-17 years in good health.

The gene calls are TRBV3-1 and TRBJ2-7, with 10 nucleotides matching TRBD2. This CDR3 has 13 residues. CDR1 LGHDT and CDR2 YNNKEL come from the germline V gene (reference sequence). The ends lost 6 bases at V and 6 bases at J; junction bases unmatched: 5. The CDR3 DNA follows: TGTGCCAGCAGACCTAGCGGGAGACCCGAGCAGTACTTC. This encodes CASRPSGRPEQYF.

This clonotype was recorded a few times. The V and J genes are TRBV7-2 and TRBJ2-2, with TRBD2 matching over 10 bases. CDR1 and CDR2 (germline): SGHTA, FQGNSA. The CDR3 totals 17 residues. The ends lost 4 bases at V and 1 base at J; junction bases unmatched: 6. CDR3 amino acids: CASSSASGGRNTGELFF. In DNA, the CDR3 is TGTGCCAGCAGCTCGGCTAGCGGGGGCCGGAACACCGGGGAGCTGTTTTTT.

This CDR3 reads CASSGRDRFRGSPLHF. Here the CDR3 DNA reads TGTGCCAGCAGCGGGCGAGACAGGTTTCGGGGATCACCCCTCCACTTT. V and J are TRBV7-9 and TRBJ1-6, with D perhaps TRBD1 (6 bases). Germline V CDR1 and CDR2: SEHNR, FQNEAQ (reference sequence). Trimming cost V 5 bases and J 10 bases, with 21 bases left between them. This CDR3 has 16 residues.

This clonotype was observed a handful of times. The chain couples TRBV12-3 or TRBV12-4 to TRBJ2-5, with 8 bases aligning to TRBD2. V lost 4 bases and J lost 3; bases outside the gene matches: 7. The CDR3 sequence is 15 residues long. The CDR3 DNA is TGTGCCAGCAGTTCGGGACTAGTACGGGAAGAGACCCAGTACTTC. It yields the protein CASSSGLVREETQYF.

This clonotype was detected a few times. The chain joins TRBV5-1 to TRBJ2-3; the D gene is possibly TRBD2 (6 bases). Trimming took off 0 bases at V and 1 base at J, with 12 bases between the two ends. Germline V gives CDR1 SGHRS, CDR2 YFSETQ. The CDR3 is 16 amino acids. CDR3 sequence (DNA): TGCGCCAGCAGCTTGGCGGCGGGACTCGGCACAGATACGCAGTATTTT. Its protein is CASSLAAGLGTDTQYF.